This TCR delta chain is from a study of γδ T cells in repeated Plasmodium falciparum infection. Study context: Each infection was followed by sampling at 21 days, plus baseline and some pre-infection draws.

Gammadelta T cells were flow-sorted from PBMC into Vgamma9/Vdelta2+ and Vdelta2-negative populations for bulk analysis. On this clone itself: Its antigen is undetermined. Distinct nucleotide sequences in the sample also encode this CDR3.

Sequencing covered both gamma and delta TCR chains per sample. TCRdb redid the clone calls on the multiplex PCR reads with CATT. The table shows around 82,000 delta-chain clones, with 1.4% occurring only once. Germline CDR1 reads TSWWSYY; CDR2 reads QGS. Unmatched junction bases numbered 29, after V lost 1 base and J lost 0 bases. This CDR3 region has 24 residues. Overall study findings and caveats: In Vdelta2-negative, largely Vdelta1+, gammadelta repertoires, repeated controlled infections appeared to drive clonal selection waves. Compared with Australian children, Malian Vdelta2-negative repertoires seemed more clonal, less diverse, less shared.

Sequenced sample: gamma-delta T cells from blood. The receptor comes from a pool of human donors (malaria-infected and uninfected, not separated). The rearrangement uses TRDV1 and TRDJ1; 7 bases align to TRDD2. CDR3 nucleotide sequence: TGTGCTCTTGGGGAACGGTACTTCCTAAGGACAATACCGTGGGAATTCCGTTACACCGATAAACTCATCTTT. Its translation is CALGERYFLRTIPWEFRYTDKLIF.